Listed here is a single TCR beta chain. The antigen this receptor binds is unknown. No per-base quality is available; no much larger clone lies one base away. Ficoll-Paque density gradient centrifugation was the method used to isolate PBMCs. This sample stems from a study of T-cell memory formation after mild COVID-19 (TCRdb year 2021). Background on the whole study: TCR sequence clusters from the two donors were largely donor specific. Longitudinal TCRalpha and TCRbeta repertoire sequencing tracked T-cell clones expanding and contracting after mild COVID-19 in a couple of donors. The cohort comprised two young, previously healthy adult volunteers, one female and one male.

Sequencing used an Illumina NovaSeq 6000. cDNA libraries for TCRalpha and TCRbeta were prepared by 5'RACE using constant-segment primers, with sample barcodes and unique molecular identifiers added. Trizol reagent was used to extract RNA from every sample. Library amplification was performed in two PCR steps, and a second sample barcode and Illumina TruSeq adapters were introduced in the second step. The libraries were sequenced on an Illumina NovaSeq using 2 x 150 bp paired-end reads. Processing in the source paper ran as follows. The reads were demultiplexed and collapsed into UMI-guided consensus sequences using migec v1.2.7. Using mixcr v2.1.11, the UMI consensuses were aligned to TRA and TRB V and J templates and assembled into clonotypes. Clonotypes were classified as expanded or contracted when called significant by both edgeR and NoisET, with noise models trained on biological replicates. For edgeR calls, the thresholds were a false discovery rate-adjusted p below 0.01 and a log2 fold-change of 1. As an exploratory analysis of dynamics, max-normalized trajectories of the 1000 most abundant clonotypes were examined by PCA with hierarchical clustering. Each responding clone was given a CD4 or CD8 phenotype based on the CD4+ and CD8+ repertoires, which had been sequenced separately. TCRdb reanalyzed the raw reads on its own, using fastp at Q25 for trimming and MiXCR for clone calling, and kept in-frame beta chains. Every distinct CDR3 protein forms one entry, paired with its most common genes and DNA. TCRdb's processing, not the study's, gives the V and J calls here. The sample profile shows about 350,000 distinct CDR3 sequences; roughly an eighth of them were found once. About 24% of the sample goes to the ten largest clones.

What the research found in general, with its limitations: Contracting CD4+ clones were located mainly in the CM and EM memory subsets, whereas CD8+ clones were found to be enriched in EMRA. SARS-CoV-2 specificity was not confirmed for the second-wave clones peaking on day 37. The study covered only a couple of mild cases, and larger cohorts including severe cases with pre-infection samples were considered necessary. The detection of some responding clones in pre-infection memory suggests that pre-existing cross-reactive memory T cells joined the SARS-CoV-2 response. Balanced CD4/CD8 phenotypes were observed for clones contracting from day 15 to 85, whereas a bias towards CD4+ was observed for a second wave of clones expanding from day 15 to 37.

The sample taken for sequencing was PBMCs or a T cell subset sorted from them (not recorded which). The clonotype originates from a man between 18 and 35 years old who had mild COVID-19 (a few samples of this study predate the infection). The sample titles of this study are shuffled in the database, so cell type and time point are left out; the donor was told from shared clones.

Read as DNA, the sequence is TGTGCCGGGCGTGGGCCCTACAATGAGCAGTTCTTC. Its translation is CAGRGPYNEQFF. The rearrangement joined TRBV7-9 to TRBJ2-1; no D gene can be assigned with confidence. Trimming costs V 11 bases and J 2 bases, and their ends lie 10 bases apart. From a lookup of the germline V gene (reference sequence), CDR1 and CDR2 are SEHNR and FQNEAQ. Spanning cysteine to phenylalanine, the CDR3 consists of 12 amino acids. The CDR3 DNA has 36 bases and is translated from base 1.